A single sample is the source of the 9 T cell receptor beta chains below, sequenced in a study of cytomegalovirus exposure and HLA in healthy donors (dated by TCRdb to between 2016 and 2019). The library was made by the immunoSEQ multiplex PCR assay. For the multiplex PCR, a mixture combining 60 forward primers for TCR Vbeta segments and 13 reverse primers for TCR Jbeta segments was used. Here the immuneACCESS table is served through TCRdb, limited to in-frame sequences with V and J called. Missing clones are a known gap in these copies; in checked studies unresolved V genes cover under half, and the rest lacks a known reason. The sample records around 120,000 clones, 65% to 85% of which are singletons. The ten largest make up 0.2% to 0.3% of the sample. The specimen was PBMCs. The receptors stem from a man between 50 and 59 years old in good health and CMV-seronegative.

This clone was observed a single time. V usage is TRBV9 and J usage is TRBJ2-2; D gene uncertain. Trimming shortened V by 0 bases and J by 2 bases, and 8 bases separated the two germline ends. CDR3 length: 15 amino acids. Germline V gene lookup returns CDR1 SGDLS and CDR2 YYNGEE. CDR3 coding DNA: TGTGCCAGCAGCGTAGTTAGCAGTAACACCGGGGAGCTGTTTTTT. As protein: CASSVVSSNTGELFF.

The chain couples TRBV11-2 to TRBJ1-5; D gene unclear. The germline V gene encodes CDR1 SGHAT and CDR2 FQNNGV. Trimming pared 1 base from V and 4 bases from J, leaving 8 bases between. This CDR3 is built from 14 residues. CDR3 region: CASSLASENQPQHF. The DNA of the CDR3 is TGTGCCAGCAGCTTAGCTAGCGAGAATCAGCCCCAGCATTTT.

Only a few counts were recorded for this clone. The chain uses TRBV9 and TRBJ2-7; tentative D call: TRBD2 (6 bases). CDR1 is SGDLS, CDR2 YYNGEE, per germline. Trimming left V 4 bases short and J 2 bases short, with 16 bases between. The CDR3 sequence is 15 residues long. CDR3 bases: TGTGCCAGCAGCCCAATCCGACTAGGTACCTACGAGCAGTACTTC. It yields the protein CASSPIRLGTYEQYF.

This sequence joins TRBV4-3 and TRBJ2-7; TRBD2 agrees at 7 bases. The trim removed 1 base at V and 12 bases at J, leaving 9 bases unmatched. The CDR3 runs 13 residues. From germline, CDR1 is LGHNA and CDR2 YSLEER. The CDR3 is CASSQVRGREPYF. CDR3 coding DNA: TGCGCCAGCAGCCAAGTACGAGGGAGGGAACCGTACTTC.

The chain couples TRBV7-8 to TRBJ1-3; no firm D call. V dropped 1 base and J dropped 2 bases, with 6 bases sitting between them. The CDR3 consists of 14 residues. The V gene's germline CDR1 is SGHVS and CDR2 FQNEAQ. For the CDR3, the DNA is TGTGCCAGCAGCTTAGGAGGGACTGGAAACACCATATATTTT. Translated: CASSLGGTGNTIYF.

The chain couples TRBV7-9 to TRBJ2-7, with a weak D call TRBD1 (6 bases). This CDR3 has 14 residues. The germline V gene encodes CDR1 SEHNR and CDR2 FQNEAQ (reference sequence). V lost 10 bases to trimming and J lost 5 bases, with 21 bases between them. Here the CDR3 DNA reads TGTGCCACCCTACCCAGGGGACCGGCCAACGAGCAGTACTTC. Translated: CATLPRGPANEQYF. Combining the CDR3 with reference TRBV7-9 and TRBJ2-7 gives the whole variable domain DTGVSQNPRHKITKRGQNVTFRCDPISEHNRLYWYRQTLGQGPEFLTYFQNEAQLEKSRLLSDRFSAERPKGSFSTLEIQRTEQGDSAMYLCATLPRGPANEQYFGPGTRLTVT.

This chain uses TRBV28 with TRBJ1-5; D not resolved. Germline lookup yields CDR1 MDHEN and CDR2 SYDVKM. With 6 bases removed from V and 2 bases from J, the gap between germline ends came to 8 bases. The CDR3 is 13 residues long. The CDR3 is CASRGQGNQPQHF. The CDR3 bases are TGTGCCAGCAGGGGCCAGGGCAATCAGCCCCAGCATTTT.

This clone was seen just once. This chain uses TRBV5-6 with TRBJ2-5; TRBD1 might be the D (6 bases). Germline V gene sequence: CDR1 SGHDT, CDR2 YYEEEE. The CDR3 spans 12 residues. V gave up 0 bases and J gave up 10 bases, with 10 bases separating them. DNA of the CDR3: TGTGCCAGCAGCTTGGTTGGGGGCGTCCAGTACTTC. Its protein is CASSLVGGVQYF. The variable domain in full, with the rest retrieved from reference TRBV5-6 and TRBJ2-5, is DAGVTQSPTHLIKTRGQQVTLRCSPKSGHDTVSWYQQALGQGPQFIFQYYEEEERQRGNFPDRFSGHQFPNYSSELNVNALLLGDSALYLCASSLVGGVQYFGPGTRLLVL.

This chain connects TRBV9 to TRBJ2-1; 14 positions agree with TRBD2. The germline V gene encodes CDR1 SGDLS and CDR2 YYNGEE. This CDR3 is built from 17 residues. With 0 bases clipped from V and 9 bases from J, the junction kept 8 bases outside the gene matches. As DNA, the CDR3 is TGTGCCAGCAGCGTAGAAAGTAGACTAGCGGGAGGGGGTGAGCAGTTCTTC. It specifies CASSVESRLAGGGEQFF.